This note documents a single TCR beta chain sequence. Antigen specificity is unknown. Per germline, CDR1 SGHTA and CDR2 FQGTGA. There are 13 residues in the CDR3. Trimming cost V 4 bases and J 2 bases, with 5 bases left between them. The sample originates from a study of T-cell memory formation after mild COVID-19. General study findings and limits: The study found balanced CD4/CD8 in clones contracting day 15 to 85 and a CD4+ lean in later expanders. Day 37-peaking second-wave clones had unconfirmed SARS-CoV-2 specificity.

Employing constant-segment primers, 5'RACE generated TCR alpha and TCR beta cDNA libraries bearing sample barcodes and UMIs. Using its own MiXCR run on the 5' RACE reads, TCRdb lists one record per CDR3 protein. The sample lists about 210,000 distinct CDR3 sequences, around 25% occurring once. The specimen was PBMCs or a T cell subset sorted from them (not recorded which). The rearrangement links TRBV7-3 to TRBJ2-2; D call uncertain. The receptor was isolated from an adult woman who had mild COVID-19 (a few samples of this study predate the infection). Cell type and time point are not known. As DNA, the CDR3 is TGTGCCAGCAGCTATGATAACACCGGGGAGCTGTTTTTT. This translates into CASSYDNTGELFF.